The 5 T cell receptor beta chains below all came from one sample that was sequenced in a study of shared clonotypes between healthy human individuals. The method was immunoSEQ multiplex PCR; TCRdb's version includes in-frame clones alone and lacks a portion of them. The sample has about 1.1 million clones; about four fifths are singletons. Sequencing was carried out using memory CD4+ T cells from PBMCs. Noted subset: CD45RA-negative fraction. The receptors originated from a man aged 18 to 35 in good health. Some clones in this sample may be carry-over from other donors' samples.

This rearrangement joins TRBV18 to TRBJ1-2; 7 bases fit TRBD1. Germline lookup yields CDR1 KGHSH and CDR2 LQKENI. There are 12 residues in the CDR3. The J segment lost 6 bases and the V segment lost 6 bases, leaving 4 bases of the junction unmatched. The CDR3 bases are TGTGCCAGCTCGTTTCAGGGGGATGGCTACACCTTC. This sequence encodes CASSFQGDGYTF.

The J gene is TRBJ2-7, the V gene TRBV19; D gene ambiguous. The CDR3 length is 16 residues. CDR1 LNHDA and CDR2 SQIVND come from the germline V gene (reference sequence). V lost 1 base to trimming and J lost 1 base, with 14 bases between them. The CDR3 protein is CASSIGGNQDSYEQYF. CDR3 coding DNA: TGTGCCAGTAGTATAGGTGGGAACCAGGATTCCTACGAGCAGTACTTC.

The CDR3 coding sequence is TGTGCCAGCGGTCTAGCGGGAGTTGTAGCAGATACGCAGTATTTT. This sequence encodes CASGLAGVVADTQYF. The chain is built from TRBV6-5 and TRBJ2-3; 10 positions match TRBD2. With V trimmed by 8 bases and J by 4 bases, 9 bases remained unmatched. The CDR3 runs to 15 residues. Per the germline V gene, CDR1 is MNHEY and CDR2 is SVGAGI.

The rearrangement joins TRBV28 to TRBJ2-2; D possibly corresponds to TRBD2 (5 bases). CDR3 length: 14 residues. Germline V lookup: CDR1 MDHEN, CDR2 SYDVKM. Trimming removed 7 bases at V and 6 bases at J, with 15 bases between. The CDR3 DNA reads TGTGCCAGCACCCTCGGTACTAGAGCCGGGGAGCTGTTTTTT. This sequence encodes CASTLGTRAGELFF.

V gene TRBV28 combines with J gene TRBJ1-2; 10 nucleotides line up with TRBD1. V lost 6 bases to trimming and J lost 1 base; unmatched junction nucleotides: 8. The germline gives CDR1 MDHEN, CDR2 SYDVKM. CDR3 length equals 16 residues. The CDR3 loop is CASRRQGASSNYGYTF. The CDR3, as DNA: TGTGCCAGCAGGCGACAGGGGGCATCGAGTAACTATGGCTACACCTTC.